The rows below give T cell receptor beta chains drawn from one sample of a study of cytomegalovirus exposure and HLA in healthy donors. TCRdb's copy holds only in-frame clones and misses some; the assay was immunoSEQ multiplex PCR. The table shows about 90,000 clones, with more than 65% occurring only once. Sequenced material: PBMCs. The receptors here all came from a man aged 30-40 years in good health and CMV-seronegative. Both conserved end residues are part of each CDR3. Each record gives: J gene, V gene, D gene, clone size, CDR3 DNA, CDR3 protein. A D gene is named only where the DNA matches it firmly. Clone size is not always given. Where it is, it says once, few, many or a class for expanded clones.

J gene: TRBJ2-7
V gene: TRBV19
D gene: TRBD1
clone size: .
CDR3 DNA: TGTGCCAGTAGTCAGGGACAGGGGAGGTACGAGCAGTACTTC
CDR3 protein: CASSQGQGRYEQYF

J gene: TRBJ1-2
V gene: TRBV7-2
D gene: .
clone size: .
CDR3 DNA: TGTGCCAGCAGCCTTATTCTTCGAGGGCTCGGTAATGGCTACACCTTC
CDR3 protein: CASSLILRGLGNGYTF

J gene: TRBJ1-1
V gene: TRBV27
D gene: TRBD1
clone size: .
CDR3 DNA: TGTGCCAGCAGGCTGGGACAGATGAACACTGAAGCTTTCTTT
CDR3 protein: CASRLGQMNTEAFF

J gene: TRBJ1-2
V gene: TRBV25-1
D gene: TRBD1
clone size: .
CDR3 DNA: TGTGCCAGCACCGGAAGGCAGGGGGAAATAGACTATGGCTACACCTTC
CDR3 protein: CASTGRQGEIDYGYTF

J gene: TRBJ1-5
V gene: TRBV2
D gene: TRBD1
clone size: .
CDR3 DNA: TGTGCCAGCACCGGACAGGGGGTCGGCAATCAGCCCCAGCATTTT
CDR3 protein: CASTGQGVGNQPQHF

J gene: TRBJ2-3
V gene: TRBV10-3
D gene: .
clone size: few
CDR3 DNA: TGTGCCATCAGTGAGCCACTTCGGGGACAAGCGCCAACAAGCACAGATACGCAGTATTTT
CDR3 protein: CAISEPLRGQAPTSTDTQYF

J gene: TRBJ2-3
V gene: TRBV7-9
D gene: TRBD1
clone size: .
CDR3 DNA: TGTGCCAGCAGCTACGGGACAGGGACAGATACGCAGTATTTT
CDR3 protein: CASSYGTGTDTQYF

J gene: TRBJ2-1
V gene: TRBV7-7
D gene: .
clone size: .
CDR3 DNA: TGTGCCAGCAGCCTCGGAAAAGAGGGGGTGCAGTTCTTC
CDR3 protein: CASSLGKEGVQFF

J gene: TRBJ1-2
V gene: TRBV5-1
D gene: TRBD1
clone size: .
CDR3 DNA: TGCGCCAGCAGCTCCGGGACAGGGGTGCACGGCTACACCTTC
CDR3 protein: CASSSGTGVHGYTF

J gene: TRBJ2-1
V gene: TRBV19
D gene: .
clone size: .
CDR3 DNA: TGTGCCAGTAGTATAGCCGAAACGGGGCAGTTCTTC
CDR3 protein: CASSIAETGQFF

J gene: TRBJ1-1
V gene: TRBV7-9
D gene: .
clone size: .
CDR3 DNA: TGTGCCAGCAGCTTAGAAGCCGGCACTGAAGCTTTCTTT
CDR3 protein: CASSLEAGTEAFF

J gene: TRBJ2-2
V gene: TRBV19
D gene: TRBD1
clone size: .
CDR3 DNA: TGTGCCAGTAGTACCTTTAGGCAGGGGGCTACGAACACCGGGGAGCTGTTTTTT
CDR3 protein: CASSTFRQGATNTGELFF

J gene: TRBJ2-2
V gene: TRBV18
D gene: .
clone size: .
CDR3 DNA: TGTGCCAGCTCACCACTGGAGGGCTTGGACACCGGGGAGCTGTTTTTT
CDR3 protein: CASSPLEGLDTGELFF

J gene: TRBJ1-4
V gene: TRBV30
D gene: .
clone size: .
CDR3 DNA: TGTGCCTGGAGAGGAGGGCACGGTGAAAAACTGTTTTTT
CDR3 protein: CAWRGGHGEKLFF

J gene: TRBJ1-2
V gene: TRBV27
D gene: .
clone size: few
CDR3 DNA: TGTGCCAGCAGTTCGCACCGGGACAATAACTATGGCTACACCTTC
CDR3 protein: CASSSHRDNNYGYTF

J gene: TRBJ2-5
V gene: TRBV6-5
D gene: .
clone size: .
CDR3 DNA: TGTGCCAGCAGTTACTCGGTCAGACTCCAAGAGACCCAGTACTTC
CDR3 protein: CASSYSVRLQETQYF

J gene: TRBJ2-6
V gene: TRBV12-5
D gene: .
clone size: .
CDR3 DNA: TGTGCTAGTGGTTTGGCCGGCTCTGGGGCCAACGTCCTGACTTTC
CDR3 protein: CASGLAGSGANVLTF

J gene: TRBJ2-2
V gene: TRBV7-7
D gene: TRBD2
clone size: .
CDR3 DNA: TGTGCCAGCAGCCCAGGGACTAGCGGCATGGAGCTGTTTTTT
CDR3 protein: CASSPGTSGMELFF

J gene: TRBJ1-4
V gene: TRBV30
D gene: .
clone size: few
CDR3 DNA: TGTGCCTGGAGCGAGACAGGTGAAAAACTGTTTTTT
CDR3 protein: CAWSETGEKLFF

J gene: TRBJ2-2
V gene: TRBV27
D gene: TRBD1
clone size: .
CDR3 DNA: TGTGCCACTAAGGCCGGGACAGGAGCCTACACCGGGGAGCTGTTTTTT
CDR3 protein: CATKAGTGAYTGELFF

J gene: TRBJ2-7
V gene: TRBV4-3
D gene: .
clone size: .
CDR3 DNA: TGCGCCAGCAGCCAAGTTGGTGCAGGTCAGACCTACGAGCAGTACTTC
CDR3 protein: CASSQVGAGQTYEQYF

J gene: TRBJ1-1
V gene: TRBV18
D gene: .
clone size: .
CDR3 DNA: TGTGCCAGCTCATTAGGAGTTCATGAAGCTTTCTTT
CDR3 protein: CASSLGVHEAFF

J gene: TRBJ2-3
V gene: TRBV7-3
D gene: .
clone size: .
CDR3 DNA: TGTGCCAGCAGCCCCAAAAGCACAGATACGCAGTATTTT
CDR3 protein: CASSPKSTDTQYF

J gene: TRBJ1-6
V gene: TRBV28
D gene: .
clone size: .
CDR3 DNA: TGTGCCAGCAGTTTAGTCAGGGCCAATTATAATTCACCCCTCCACTTT
CDR3 protein: CASSLVRANYNSPLHF

J gene: TRBJ1-5
V gene: TRBV5-1
D gene: .
clone size: .
CDR3 DNA: TGCGCCAGCAGCCAGAATAGCAATCAGCCCCAGCATTTT
CDR3 protein: CASSQNSNQPQHF

J gene: TRBJ2-3
V gene: TRBV2
D gene: .
clone size: .
CDR3 DNA: TGTGCCACCAAACCCTCCGCGGCTAGCACAGATACGCAGTATTTT
CDR3 protein: CATKPSAASTDTQYF

J gene: TRBJ2-3
V gene: TRBV4-1
D gene: TRBD2
clone size: .
CDR3 DNA: TGCGCCAGCAGCCAAGATTTAGGCGGGGGTGGCACAGATACGCAGTATTTT
CDR3 protein: CASSQDLGGGGTDTQYF

J gene: TRBJ1-2
V gene: TRBV4-3
D gene: TRBD1
clone size: .
CDR3 DNA: TGCGCCAGCAGCCACGACAGGGTGTACTATGGCTACACCTTC
CDR3 protein: CASSHDRVYYGYTF

J gene: TRBJ2-1
V gene: TRBV18
D gene: .
clone size: few
CDR3 DNA: TGTGCCAGCTCACCACAGGGGCCAAAGAATGAGCAGTTCTTC
CDR3 protein: CASSPQGPKNEQFF

J gene: TRBJ1-1
V gene: TRBV28
D gene: TRBD1
clone size: .
CDR3 DNA: TGTGCCAGCAGCGTACAGGGGGGAAACACTGAAGCTTTCTTT
CDR3 protein: CASSVQGGNTEAFF

J gene: TRBJ1-2
V gene: TRBV5-8
D gene: .
clone size: .
CDR3 DNA: TGTGCCAGCAGCTTCGGGGGTGGCTACACCTTC
CDR3 protein: CASSFGGGYTF

J gene: TRBJ1-1
V gene: TRBV10-3
D gene: .
clone size: .
CDR3 DNA: TGTGCCATCAGTCCCGGTTTCGCTGAAGCTTTCTTT
CDR3 protein: CAISPGFAEAFF

J gene: TRBJ2-3
V gene: TRBV9
D gene: TRBD2
clone size: .
CDR3 DNA: TGTGCCAGCAGCGAAGGGGCTAGCGGGGGCCCCCGCTTGGTTACGCAGTATTTT
CDR3 protein: CASSEGASGGPRLVTQYF

J gene: TRBJ1-1
V gene: TRBV7-3
D gene: .
clone size: .
CDR3 DNA: TGTGCCAGCACCAACGGAGGAGTGAGGACTGAAGCTTTCTTT
CDR3 protein: CASTNGGVRTEAFF

J gene: TRBJ2-6
V gene: TRBV2
D gene: .
clone size: .
CDR3 DNA: TGTGCCAGCAGTGACAGGGCCCAGCAAACTTTGCACTCTGGGGCCAACGTCCTGACTTTC
CDR3 protein: CASSDRAQQTLHSGANVLTF

J gene: TRBJ2-5
V gene: TRBV12-5
D gene: .
clone size: .
CDR3 DNA: TGTGCTAGTGGTTTGGGACTCGGGGAGCAGTACTTC
CDR3 protein: CASGLGLGEQYF

J gene: TRBJ1-6
V gene: TRBV11-3
D gene: .
clone size: once
CDR3 DNA: TGTGCCAGCGCCACCCCAGGGAAAATACAGGATTCACCCCTCCACTTT
CDR3 protein: CASATPGKIQDSPLHF

J gene: TRBJ2-3
V gene: TRBV29-1
D gene: .
clone size: .
CDR3 DNA: TGCAGCGTTGACTCAGGGAATACGCAGTATTTT
CDR3 protein: CSVDSGNTQYF

J gene: TRBJ1-1
V gene: TRBV7-9
D gene: TRBD1
clone size: .
CDR3 DNA: TGTGCCAGCAGCCCCATGGGACAGGGGGACACTGAAGCTTTCTTT
CDR3 protein: CASSPMGQGDTEAFF

J gene: TRBJ1-1
V gene: TRBV7-3
D gene: TRBD1
clone size: .
CDR3 DNA: TGTGCCAGCAGCTCCGGACAGGGCACTGAAGCTTTCTTT
CDR3 protein: CASSSGQGTEAFF